A single sample is the source of the 19 T cell receptor beta chains below, sequenced in a study of cytomegalovirus exposure and HLA in healthy donors. The PCR used 60 Vbeta and 13 Jbeta primers. Profiling relied on immunoSEQ multiplex PCR, and the TCRdb table lists in-frame clones only, not all of them. The table lists approximately 110,000 clones, about 70% of them singletons. Source material: PBMCs. These receptors all come from a man in his fifties or sixties in good health and CMV-seropositive.

The chain employs TRBV5-1 and TRBJ2-7, with D possibly matching TRBD1 (9 bases). Germline V gene lookup returns CDR1 SGHRS and CDR2 YFSETQ. The CDR3 spans 16 residues. V lost 4 bases, J lost 3 bases, and 20 bases lay in between. CDR3 in DNA: TGCGCCAGCAGCCCCCGGGGGGGACAGGGAGTCTACGAGCAGTACTTC. This gives the protein CASSPRGGQGVYEQYF. The whole variable domain, filled in from reference TRBV5-1 and TRBJ2-7, reads KAGVTQTPRYLIKTRGQQVTLSCSPISGHRSVSWYQQTPGQGLQFLFEYFSETQRNKGNFPGRFSGRQFSNSRSEMNVSTLELGDSALYLCASSPRGGQGVYEQYFGPGTRLTVT.

This chain connects TRBV9 to TRBJ1-2; 12 positions match TRBD1. The V gene end was trimmed by 4 bases and the J gene end by 2 bases; junction bases not matched to a gene: 6. Germline values: CDR1 SGDLS, CDR2 YYNGEE. The CDR3 has 16 residues. The DNA for the CDR3 is TGTGCCAGCAGCTTCTGGGACAGGGGGCGGAACTATGGCTACACCTTC. Translated, it gives CASSFWDRGRNYGYTF.

The rearrangement uses TRBV7-6 and TRBJ2-2; D ambiguous. CDR1 and CDR2 from the germline V gene are SGHVS and FNYEAQ. V lost 0 bases and J lost 2, with 4 bases in between. The CDR3 loop spans 14 amino acids. The CDR3 sequence is CASSLALNTGELFF. The CDR3 coding sequence is TGTGCCAGCAGCTTAGCATTAAACACCGGGGAGCTGTTTTTT. The whole variable domain, filled in from reference TRBV7-6 and TRBJ2-2, reads GAGVSQSPRYKVTKRGQDVALRCDPISGHVSLYWYRQALGQGPEFLTYFNYEAQQDKSGLPNDRFSAERPEGSISTLTIQRTEQRDSAMYRCASSLALNTGELFFGEGSRLTVL.

The chain recombines TRBV2 with TRBJ1-5; 8 nucleotides line up with TRBD1. V gave up 6 bases and J gave up 2 bases; unmatched junction bases: 15. Germline values: CDR1 SNHLY, CDR2 FYNNEI. The CDR3 runs 18 residues. The CDR3: CASSADRVGLMGNQPQHF. The CDR3, as DNA: TGTGCCAGCAGCGCGGACAGGGTGGGCCTAATGGGCAATCAGCCCCAGCATTTT.

The J gene is TRBJ2-5, the V gene TRBV29-1, with no clear D. V was pared by 4 bases and J by 1 base, with 4 bases between. CDR1 is SQVTM, CDR2 ANQGSEA, per germline. This CDR3 spans 11 amino acids. As DNA, the CDR3 is TGCAGCGTTGCTTTCCAAGAGACCCAGTACTTC. The encoded protein is CSVAFQETQYF.

The CDR3 region has the DNA TGCGCCAGCAGCTTGGACGGACTAGCGGGGGGCGCGCAGTACTTC. It yields the protein CASSLDGLAGGAQYF. The chain recombines TRBV5-1 with TRBJ2-7, with TRBD2 matching 14 bases. J lost 9 bases, V lost 0 bases, and 5 bases had no gene match. The CDR3 is 15 amino acids. CDR1 and CDR2 (germline): SGHRS, YFSETQ.

The chain has TRBV7-7 and TRBJ2-7; 7 bases map to TRBD1. CDR3 length equals 17 residues. From germline, CDR1 is SSHAT and CDR2 FNYEAQ (reference sequence). V was clipped by 5 bases and J by 3 bases; unmatched bases: 16. The CDR3 loop reads CASSPPHRQGLYYEQYF. CDR3 sequence (DNA): TGTGCCAGCAGCCCCCCCCACCGACAGGGCCTATACTACGAGCAGTACTTC.

V and J are TRBV5-1 and TRBJ1-1; D is ambiguous. The length of the CDR3 is 15 residues. Trimming pared 0 bases from V and 5 bases from J, leaving 14 bases between. Looked up from germline, CDR1 is SGHRS and CDR2 is YFSETQ. As DNA, the CDR3 is TGCGCCAGCAGCTTGGTGCGGGCCCGGGGAACTGAAGCTTTCTTT. It codes for CASSLVRARGTEAFF.

This chain joins TRBV10-2 and TRBJ2-3; 8 bases match TRBD1. The germline V gene has CDR1 WSHSY and CDR2 SAAADI. The CDR3 is made up of 18 amino acids. The V and J ends lost 7 bases and 3 bases, in that order; junction bases with no gene match: 18. Written as DNA, the CDR3 is TGCGCCAGCACAGACTGGGGAGTACAGGGGGAGCATACAGATACGCAGTATTTT. Translated: CASTDWGVQGEHTDTQYF.

This clone was counted a few times. The rearrangement uses TRBV9 and TRBJ2-2; D is unclear. V dropped 4 bases and J dropped 4 bases, with 11 bases sitting between them. This CDR3 is built from 14 residues. Per the germline V gene, CDR1 is SGDLS and CDR2 is YYNGEE. The CDR3 nucleotides are TGTGCCAGCAGCCCCCAACTTGCCACCGGGGAGCTGTTTTTT. It encodes CASSPQLATGELFF.

This clone was detected once. The V gene is TRBV13, the J gene TRBJ1-1, with TRBD1 matching 7 bases. This CDR3 comprises 14 residues. Germline V gene data show CDR1 as PRHDT and CDR2 as FYEKMQ (reference sequence). The V segment lost 7 bases and the J segment 0 bases; nucleotides outside the gene matches: 5. Here the CDR3 reads CASIDRVMNTEAFF. The CDR3 DNA reads TGTGCCAGCATCGACAGGGTAATGAACACTGAAGCTTTCTTT.

This clone was seen just once. The rearrangement links TRBV15 to TRBJ2-7; 9 nucleotides agree with TRBD2. V was clipped by 1 base and J by 0 bases; unmatched bases: 7. Germline V gene data show CDR1 as LNHNV and CDR2 as YYDKDF (reference sequence). The CDR3 totals 17 residues. In DNA form, the CDR3 reads TGTGCCACCAGCAGAGGACTAGCGGTAGTAAACTCCTACGAGCAGTACTTC. Protein: CATSRGLAVVNSYEQYF.

This clone was seen a handful of times. The genes are TRBV6-1 and TRBJ1-2; 8 nucleotides match TRBD1. With 4 bases clipped from V and 8 bases from J, the junction kept 15 bases outside the gene matches. The germline V gene encodes CDR1 MNHNS and CDR2 SASEGT. The CDR3 runs to 16 residues. Here the CDR3 reads CASSGVRGRGQEGYTF. CDR3 nucleotides: TGTGCCAGCAGTGGAGTACGAGGCAGGGGGCAAGAGGGCTACACCTTC.

The chain has TRBV6-5 and TRBJ1-2; unclear D gene. With 9 bases removed from V and 8 bases from J, the gap between germline ends came to 16 bases. The CDR3 spans 12 residues. CDR1 and CDR2 from the germline V gene are MNHEY and SVGAGI. CDR3 loop: CASGHSPRGYTF. Here the CDR3 DNA reads TGTGCCAGTGGGCACAGCCCAAGAGGCTACACCTTC.

The chain couples TRBV7-8 to TRBJ2-5; tentative D call: TRBD1 (5 bases). The V end was cut by 2 bases, the J end by 4 bases, with 8 bases between. Germline lookup yields CDR1 SGHVS and CDR2 FQNEAQ. The CDR3 covers 13 residues. As DNA, the CDR3 is TGTGCCAGCAGCTTACAGGGCCCAGAGACCCAGTACTTC. Its translation: CASSLQGPETQYF.

The gene calls are TRBV30 and TRBJ2-4; D unclear. The V and J ends lost 0 bases and 0 bases respectively, with 6 bases between them. CDR3 size: 14 residues. From germline, CDR1 is GTSNPN and CDR2 SVGIG (reference sequence). DNA for the CDR3: TGTGCCTGGAGTGTAGAACTAGCCAAAAACATTCAGTACTTC. It encodes CAWSVELAKNIQYF.

The chain couples TRBV4-1 to TRBJ2-1; D may be TRBD2 (6 bases). Germline V gene data show CDR1 as MGHRA and CDR2 as YSYEKL. The V end lost 0 bases, the J end lost 2 bases, and 14 bases lay between the germline ends. This CDR3 comprises 17 residues. The CDR3 DNA follows: TGCGCCAGCAGCCAAGATCGGGCGGGGTCTACCTACAATGAGCAGTTCTTC. This translates into CASSQDRAGSTYNEQFF.

The chain combines TRBV7-2 with TRBJ2-7; 7 bases line up with TRBD1. V dropped 1 base and J dropped 3; count of bases not matched to a gene: 9. Germline CDR1 is SGHTA and CDR2 is FQGNSA. The CDR3 covers 16 residues. CDR3 region: CASSLGGVAGGYEQYF. The CDR3 DNA follows: TGTGCCAGCAGCTTAGGTGGGGTCGCAGGGGGCTACGAGCAGTACTTC.

V gene TRBV7-6 combines with J gene TRBJ2-7, with D perhaps TRBD1 (6 bases). From germline, CDR1 is SGHVS and CDR2 FNYEAQ. V was cut by 3 bases and J by 4 bases, with 13 bases left in between. This CDR3 is 14 amino acids long. CDR3 protein: CASSLGDRPYEQYF. CDR3 in DNA: TGTGCCAGCAGCTTGGGAGACAGGCCTTACGAGCAGTACTTC.